The sequence of this TCR delta chain was determined in a study of delta chain sequences of gamma delta T cells (dated by TCRdb to 2016 to 2017). Turning to this clone: Its antigen specificity is not known. Base quality data are lacking; no much larger clone is found one base away.

Libraries came from 5' RACE. Sequenced on an Illumina MiSeq. After TCRdb called clones again from the public reads with CATT, rows with identical DNA were merged. The sample data list fewer than 2,500 delta-chain clones, and under 30% of these were observed just once. 15% to 20% of the sample rests with the top ten. The sample was either unsorted cells or a sorted T cell fraction (not recorded which). The clonotype originates from a human donor in good health.

The nucleotide sequence reads TGTGCCTGTGACACCGTTGGGGGATACTACACCGATAAACTCATCTTT. Protein translation: CACDTVGGYYTDKLIF. Rearrangement joined TRDV2 to TRDJ1, and 10 junction bases match TRDD3. V has 0 bases trimmed and J has 0 bases trimmed; junction bases matching no gene number 3. Measured from the cysteine to the phenylalanine, the CDR3 is 16 residues long. Kept here is only the CDR3 DNA, which spans 48 bases and is read in frame from base 1. CDR1 is given as GEAIGNYY and CDR2 as EKD, both from the germline V gene.